A single sample gave rise to the 22 T cell receptor beta chains below, sequenced in a study of shared clonotypes between healthy human individuals. Produced via immunoSEQ multiplex PCR; TCRdb's table is partial and in-frame only. The repertoire holds approximately 2.3 million clones, with over 90% as singletons. Material for sequencing was naive CD4+ T cells from PBMCs. Subset here: CD45RA+ positively selected. Every receptor here comes from a man aged 18-30 years in good health. Some clones in this sample may be carry-over from other donors' samples.

V gene TRBV7-2 combines with J gene TRBJ1-1, with 8 bases identical to TRBD1. Germline V gives CDR1 SGHTA, CDR2 FQGNSA. V was pared by 1 base and J by 6 bases, with 10 bases of the junction left unmatched. The CDR3 is 16 amino acids. The CDR3 sequence is CASSLDRQGSEPEAFF. DNA for the CDR3: TGTGCCAGCAGCTTAGACCGACAGGGGAGCGAGCCTGAAGCTTTCTTT.

J is TRBJ2-3 and V is TRBV5-1; D possibly corresponds to TRBD1 (5 bases). This CDR3 is built from 15 residues. Trimming left V 2 bases short and J 4 bases short, with 14 bases between. The germline CDR1 and CDR2 sequences are SGHRS and YFSETQ. The CDR3 spells CASSLVPGSADTQYF. The CDR3 nucleotides read TGCGCCAGCAGCTTAGTCCCAGGGTCTGCAGATACGCAGTATTTT.

This chain uses TRBV9 with TRBJ1-1; possible D gene TRBD1, 6 bases. V lost 3 bases and J 0 bases, leaving 15 bases between the germline ends. Germline loops: CDR1 SGDLS, CDR2 YYNGEE. The CDR3 is made up of 16 amino acids. The CDR3 loop reads CASSAGTGTLNTEAFF. DNA of the CDR3: TGTGCCAGCAGCGCAGGAACCGGGACATTGAACACTGAAGCTTTCTTT.

The genes are TRBV28 and TRBJ2-7; 10 bases match TRBD2. Germline V gene sequence: CDR1 MDHEN, CDR2 SYDVKM. The CDR3 is made up of 13 amino acids. With 9 bases clipped from V and 5 bases from J, the junction kept 7 bases outside the gene matches. Here the CDR3 DNA reads TGTGCCAGTGTAGCGGGAGGACGGGACGAGCAGTACTTC. Its translation is CASVAGGRDEQYF. The whole variable domain, remainder taken from reference TRBV28 and TRBJ2-7, is DVKVTQSSRYLVKRTGEKVFLECVQDMDHENMFWYRQDPGLGLRLIYFSYDVKMKEKGDIPEGYSVSREKKERFSLILESASTNQTSMYLCASVAGGRDEQYFGPGTRLTVT.

V gene TRBV19 combines with J gene TRBJ1-1, with 12 bases that match TRBD1. V lost 5 bases, J lost 4 bases, and 8 bases stayed unmatched. This CDR3 is 16 amino acids long. Germline CDR1 is LNHDA and CDR2 is SQIVND (reference sequence). The CDR3 DNA is TGTGCCAGTAGTTCGAAGGGACAGGGGGCGGGCACTGAAGCTTTCTTT. Translated: CASSSKGQGAGTEAFF.

The chain recombines TRBV28 with TRBJ2-1; 8 positions match TRBD2. CDR1 and CDR2 (germline): MDHEN, SYDVKM. CDR3 length equals 16 residues. V shed 6 bases and J 0 bases; nucleotides not matched to a gene: 7. In DNA, the CDR3 is TGTGCCAGCAGCAGTAGCGGGGCCCACTCCTACAATGAGCAGTTCTTC. It yields the protein CASSSSGAHSYNEQFF.

This chain connects TRBV5-6 to TRBJ2-7, with D possibly called TRBD1 or TRBD2 (5 bases each). The CDR3 spans 14 residues. CDR1 is SGHDT and CDR2 is YYEEEE in the germline V gene. The germline V and J ends were trimmed by 4 bases and 7 bases, with 18 bases remaining between them. The DNA for the CDR3 is TGTGCCAGCAGCGTATGGGACCTCCCTAGGGAGCAGTACTTC. Translated, it gives CASSVWDLPREQYF.

This clone was picked up a small number of times. The genes are TRBV2 and TRBJ1-2; D remains unclear. CDR1 SNHLY and CDR2 FYNNEI come from the germline V gene. Trimming took off 7 bases at V and 2 bases at J, with 14 bases between the two ends. The CDR3 extends over 14 amino acids. CDR3 in DNA: TGTGCCAGCACCAATGAGTTGGGCAACTATGGCTACACCTTC. Translated, it gives CASTNELGNYGYTF.

As for this clone: The sample contains more than one DNA sequence encoding this CDR3. This sequence joins TRBV9 and TRBJ2-3; no reliable D call. Germline-derived CDR1 and CDR2 are SGDLS and YYNGEE. This CDR3 contains 14 residues. V lost 0 bases and J lost 2, with 7 bases in between. CDR3 loop: CASSVDGLTDTQYF. The DNA of the CDR3 is TGTGCCAGCAGCGTAGACGGCCTCACAGATACGCAGTATTTT.

With regard to this clone: This clone may be a read error of a much larger clone one base away. The chain combines TRBV27 with TRBJ2-7; D gene ambiguous. The CDR3 covers 11 residues. Germline loops: CDR1 MNHEY, CDR2 SMNVEV (reference sequence). V was shortened by 6 bases and J by 2 bases, with 5 bases between the two germline ends. The CDR3 reads CASSLAYEQYF. The CDR3 region has the DNA TGTGCCAGCAGCCTAGCCTACGAGCAGTACTTC.

The chain employs TRBV7-3 and TRBJ2-3, with TRBD2 identical over 9 bases. Unmatched junction bases numbered 5, after V lost 2 bases and J lost 5 bases. The CDR3 loop spans 15 amino acids. CDR1 SGHTA and CDR2 FQGTGA come from the germline V gene. CDR3 nucleotides: TGTGCCAGCAGCTTATCTAGCGGGACGGGAGATACGCAGTATTTT. It yields the protein CASSLSSGTGDTQYF.

The chain employs TRBV28 and TRBJ2-7; D is undetermined. From germline, CDR1 is MDHEN and CDR2 SYDVKM. The CDR3 length is 13 residues. The V and J ends lost 3 bases and 6 bases respectively, with 12 bases between them. CDR3 in amino acids: CASSLPNRPEQYF. The DNA of the CDR3 is TGTGCCAGCAGTTTGCCCAATCGACCCGAGCAGTACTTC.

This rearrangement joins TRBV2 to TRBJ2-7; TRBD1 matches 8 bases. The CDR3 sequence is 15 residues long. The junction had 8 bases not matched to a gene; V was cut back by 1 base and J by 6 bases. Germline loops: CDR1 SNHLY, CDR2 FYNNEI. CDR3 region: CASSEGGRGRIEQYF. In nucleotides, the CDR3 is TGTGCCAGCAGTGAAGGGGGCAGGGGGCGAATCGAGCAGTACTTC.

The J gene is TRBJ2-1, the V gene TRBV5-1, with D tentatively TRBD1 (5 bases). Germline CDR1 SGHRS, CDR2 YFSETQ. The CDR3 contains 12 residues. Trimming shortened V by 2 bases and J by 8 bases, and 8 bases separated the two germline ends. This CDR3 reads CASSLRGYEQFF. In DNA form, the CDR3 reads TGCGCCAGCAGCTTAAGGGGTTATGAGCAGTTCTTC.

V usage is TRBV19 and J usage is TRBJ2-1; D is unclear. The CDR3 length is 13 residues. Germline assignment: CDR1 LNHDA and CDR2 SQIVND (reference sequence). Trimming removed 3 bases at V and 10 bases at J, with 13 bases between. CDR3 in DNA: TGTGCCAGTAGTATGGGGTGGGCCGGGGAGCAGTTCTTC. Its protein product is CASSMGWAGEQFF.

The chain recombines TRBV7-8 with TRBJ1-4; D remains ambiguous. The CDR3 spans 13 residues. From germline, CDR1 is SGHVS and CDR2 FQNEAQ. V was pared by 4 bases and J by 6 bases, with 9 bases between. Written as DNA, the CDR3 is TGTGCCAGCAGCTCCGGACTCTATGAAAAACTGTTTTTT. Protein product: CASSSGLYEKLFF.

This chain connects TRBV25-1 to TRBJ2-1; 8 positions match TRBD2. Germline loops: CDR1 MGHDK, CDR2 SYGVNS. The length of the CDR3 is 14 residues. The V and J ends lost 6 bases and 7 bases, in that order; junction bases with no gene match: 8. The CDR3, as DNA: TGTGCCAGCAGGCCCTCTGGCGGGGGGAATGAGCAGTTCTTC. Encoded protein: CASRPSGGGNEQFF.

V is TRBV6-5 and J is TRBJ2-2; no firm D call. The CDR3 extends over 14 amino acids. V was shortened by 4 bases and J by 0 bases, with 6 bases between the two germline ends. CDR1 is MNHEY and CDR2 is SVGAGI in the germline V gene. The CDR3 DNA sequence: TGTGCCAGCAGTTTACAGACGAACACCGGGGAGCTGTTTTTT. It translates to CASSLQTNTGELFF.

The chain is built from TRBV28 and TRBJ2-2; 8 bases align to TRBD1. V shed 3 bases and J 4 bases; nucleotides not matched to a gene: 4. Germline V CDR1 and CDR2: MDHEN, SYDVKM. The CDR3 totals 15 residues. The CDR3 coding sequence is TGTGCCAGCAGTTTTCAGGGGGCAGGCACCGGGGAGCTGTTTTTT. Protein: CASSFQGAGTGELFF.

The table lists this clone with a count of one. The gene calls are TRBV7-8 and TRBJ1-5; D uncertain. Trimming removed 2 bases at V and 0 bases at J, with 8 bases between. The CDR3 has 15 amino acids. CDR1 and CDR2 from the germline V gene are SGHVS and FQNEAQ. This CDR3 reads CASSLSVGSNQPQHF. The CDR3 DNA reads as TGTGCCAGCAGCTTATCGGTGGGTAGCAATCAGCCCCAGCATTTT.

Of note for this clone: The sample holds other DNA sequences that translate to the same CDR3. The CDR3 loop is CASSPGGGYEQYF. The DNA of the CDR3 is TGTGCCAGCAGTCCCGGCGGGGGCTACGAGCAGTACTTC. The V and J genes are TRBV28 and TRBJ2-7; 7 bases match TRBD2. The J segment lost 3 bases and the V segment lost 5 bases, leaving 4 bases of the junction unmatched. Germline CDR1 and CDR2: MDHEN and SYDVKM. This CDR3 is built from 13 residues.

The rearrangement links TRBV7-2 to TRBJ2-3; 8 bases match TRBD2. Trimming took 5 bases from V and 4 from J; bases not matched to a gene: 11. Germline CDR1 is SGHTA and CDR2 is FQGNSA. This CDR3 has 16 amino acids. The CDR3 reads CASSRDARGGADTQYF. The CDR3 DNA reads as TGTGCCAGCAGCCGGGACGCCCGGGGGGGGGCAGATACGCAGTATTTT. The whole variable domain, remainder taken from reference TRBV7-2 and TRBJ2-3, is GAGVSQSPSNKVTEKGKDVELRCDPISGHTALYWYRQSLGQGLEFLIYFQGNSAPDKSGLPSDRFSAERTGGSVSTLTIQRTQQEDSAVYLCASSRDARGGADTQYFGPGTRLTVL.